A selection of T cell receptor beta chains follows, all from one sample in a study of blood T cell repertoires in COVID-19. The repertoire was sequenced with immunoSEQ multiplex PCR; TCRdb's copy has only in-frame clones and lacks some. Of under 250,000 clones listed, 80% are singletons. Input material: peripheral blood. The receptor source for this set is a woman aged 70-85 years with acute or convalescent COVID-19. Both conserved end residues are part of each CDR3. The D gene is left open where the match is weak. A clone size is listed for some rows: how often the clone was seen (once, few, many), or a class if it is expanded.

CDR3 DNA: TGTGCCACCAGTGAGAGTCTTTTCGGGGGACGGCAGTATTTT; CDR3 protein: CATSESLFGGRQYF; clone size: few; D gene: -; V gene: TRBV24-1; J gene: TRBJ2-3
CDR3 DNA: TGTGCCAGCAGCGTCCAGGGCTCCTATAATTCACCCCTCCACTTT; CDR3 protein: CASSVQGSYNSPLHF; clone size: -; D gene: -; V gene: TRBV9; J gene: TRBJ1-6
CDR3 DNA: TGTGCCAGCAGTTACAGCTCGGATCAGCCCCAGCATTTT; CDR3 protein: CASSYSSDQPQHF; clone size: -; D gene: -; V gene: TRBV6-2/TRBV6-3; J gene: TRBJ1-5
CDR3 DNA: TGTGCCAGCAGCTTGTACAGGGAGGGAGGTGGCAATCAGCCCCAGCATTTT; CDR3 protein: CASSLYREGGGNQPQHF; clone size: -; D gene: -; V gene: TRBV5-6; J gene: TRBJ1-5
CDR3 DNA: TGTGCCAGCAGCCCACAGGGGACCCAGTCACCCCTCCACTTT; CDR3 protein: CASSPQGTQSPLHF; clone size: -; D gene: TRBD1; V gene: TRBV7-2; J gene: TRBJ1-6
CDR3 DNA: TGTGCCATCAGCAGGGACAAATTCGAGTCACCCCTCCACTTT; CDR3 protein: CAISRDKFESPLHF; clone size: -; D gene: -; V gene: TRBV10-3; J gene: TRBJ1-6
CDR3 DNA: TGTGCCATCAGTGTAGAAGAAGTGAACACTGAAGCTTTCTTT; CDR3 protein: CAISVEEVNTEAFF; clone size: -; D gene: -; V gene: TRBV10-3; J gene: TRBJ1-1
CDR3 DNA: TGTGCCAGCAGTTTATCGTCCGGGGCGGGGACTGAAGCTTTCTTT; CDR3 protein: CASSLSSGAGTEAFF; clone size: once; D gene: -; V gene: TRBV27; J gene: TRBJ1-1
CDR3 DNA: TGCGCCAGCAGGCCCACAGGGGGTGGTGGAAACACCATATATTTT; CDR3 protein: CASRPTGGGGNTIYF; clone size: -; D gene: TRBD1; V gene: TRBV5-1; J gene: TRBJ1-3
CDR3 DNA: TGTGCCACCAGTGGGCGTATTGCCTTTGGGCAGGGGTACGATACGCAGTATTTT; CDR3 protein: CATSGRIAFGQGYDTQYF; clone size: -; D gene: -; V gene: TRBV24-1; J gene: TRBJ2-3
CDR3 DNA: TGTGCCTGGAGAAGAGCGGCTGGTACCGGGGAGCTGTTTTTT; CDR3 protein: CAWRRAAGTGELFF; clone size: -; D gene: -; V gene: TRBV30; J gene: TRBJ2-2
CDR3 DNA: TGTGCCAGCAGTACCGAGCTAGCTTATTCGCGGGAGACCCAGTACTTC; CDR3 protein: CASSTELAYSRETQYF; clone size: -; D gene: -; V gene: TRBV5-6; J gene: TRBJ2-5
CDR3 DNA: TGTGCCAGCAAACCGACCGGGAACCAGCCCCAGCATTTT; CDR3 protein: CASKPTGNQPQHF; clone size: -; D gene: -; V gene: TRBV2; J gene: TRBJ1-5
CDR3 DNA: TGCGCCAGCAGCTTGGCATCCGGGACAGGGGCTGAAGCTTTCTTT; CDR3 protein: CASSLASGTGAEAFF; clone size: -; D gene: TRBD1; V gene: TRBV5-1; J gene: TRBJ1-1
CDR3 DNA: TGCGCCAGCAGCTTGGCGCAGGGGGCGGCAGATACGCAGTATTTT; CDR3 protein: CASSLAQGAADTQYF; clone size: few; D gene: TRBD1; V gene: TRBV5-1; J gene: TRBJ2-3
CDR3 DNA: TGTGCCAGTGACAAGTCTGGGGCCAACGTCCTGACTTTC; CDR3 protein: CASDKSGANVLTF; clone size: -; D gene: -; V gene: TRBV19; J gene: TRBJ2-6
CDR3 DNA: TGCAGCGTTGAGGGGGGGCTCGGTAATGAGCAGTTCTTC; CDR3 protein: CSVEGGLGNEQFF; clone size: few; D gene: -; V gene: TRBV29-1; J gene: TRBJ2-1
CDR3 DNA: TGTGCCAGCACCCCGGGACAGAGCTCCTACGAGCAGTACTTC; CDR3 protein: CASTPGQSSYEQYF; clone size: -; D gene: TRBD1; V gene: TRBV28; J gene: TRBJ2-7
CDR3 DNA: TGCGCCAGCAGCTTGGGACAGGGTGTCTACGAGCAGTACTTC; CDR3 protein: CASSLGQGVYEQYF; clone size: -; D gene: TRBD1; V gene: TRBV5-1; J gene: TRBJ2-7
CDR3 DNA: TGTGCCAGCAGCGTAGATGGGGGGTGGGATTATGGCTACACCTTC; CDR3 protein: CASSVDGGWDYGYTF; clone size: -; D gene: -; V gene: TRBV9; J gene: TRBJ1-2
CDR3 DNA: TGCAGTGCTAGTCGGGGCGGGGCTTACTATGGCTACACCTTC; CDR3 protein: CSASRGGAYYGYTF; clone size: -; D gene: -; V gene: TRBV20-1; J gene: TRBJ1-2
CDR3 DNA: TGTGCCAGCAGCATCAGTGGCGGCAATGAAAAACTGTTTTTT; CDR3 protein: CASSISGGNEKLFF; clone size: once; D gene: -; V gene: TRBV27; J gene: TRBJ1-4
CDR3 DNA: TGTGCCAGCTCACCCTGGGCCGACACCGGGGAGCTGTTTTTT; CDR3 protein: CASSPWADTGELFF; clone size: many; D gene: -; V gene: TRBV18; J gene: TRBJ2-2
CDR3 DNA: TGTGCCAGCGCGCGGGGGGATAGCACCGGGGAGCTGTTTTTT; CDR3 protein: CASARGDSTGELFF; clone size: -; D gene: TRBD2; V gene: TRBV5-6; J gene: TRBJ2-2
CDR3 DNA: TGCGCCAGCAGCTTGGTGACCGGGAGCCCCGGGGAGCTGTTTTTT; CDR3 protein: CASSLVTGSPGELFF; clone size: -; D gene: -; V gene: TRBV5-1; J gene: TRBJ2-2
CDR3 DNA: TGTGCCAGCTCACCCACAGGGTTGGGGGACAATGAGCAGTTCTTC; CDR3 protein: CASSPTGLGDNEQFF; clone size: few; D gene: -; V gene: TRBV18; J gene: TRBJ2-1
CDR3 DNA: TGTGCCAGCAGCGGCAGGGTGGGCGGCTCCTACAATGAGCAGTTCTTC; CDR3 protein: CASSGRVGGSYNEQFF; clone size: once; D gene: -; V gene: TRBV11-2; J gene: TRBJ2-1
CDR3 DNA: TGTGCCATCAGTGGACAGGGGAAATCAGCTAACTATGGCTACACCTTC; CDR3 protein: CAISGQGKSANYGYTF; clone size: -; D gene: TRBD1; V gene: TRBV10-3; J gene: TRBJ1-2
CDR3 DNA: TGTGCCGTACACAGGGGGACGGATTCACCCCTCCACTTT; CDR3 protein: CAVHRGTDSPLHF; clone size: -; D gene: TRBD1; V gene: TRBV10-3; J gene: TRBJ1-6
CDR3 DNA: TGTGCCAGCTCACCTGGGACAGGGGGAGCAGATACGCAGTATTTT; CDR3 protein: CASSPGTGGADTQYF; clone size: -; D gene: TRBD1; V gene: TRBV18; J gene: TRBJ2-3
CDR3 DNA: TGTGCCAGCAGCTTGGACGTAGGGGCAGTCCGAGAGACCCAGTACTTC; CDR3 protein: CASSLDVGAVRETQYF; clone size: -; D gene: -; V gene: TRBV5-5; J gene: TRBJ2-5
CDR3 DNA: TGTGCCAGCAGCTTAGAGGGGGCGATCCGTGAAGCTTTCTTT; CDR3 protein: CASSLEGAIREAFF; clone size: -; D gene: TRBD1; V gene: TRBV7-8; J gene: TRBJ1-1
CDR3 DNA: TGCGCCAGCAGCTTGGGATCGACAGGGAGGGAGACCCAGTACTTC; CDR3 protein: CASSLGSTGRETQYF; clone size: -; D gene: -; V gene: TRBV5-1; J gene: TRBJ2-5
CDR3 DNA: TGTGCCAGCATATTCACGACAGGAGCGTACGAGCAGTACTTC; CDR3 protein: CASIFTTGAYEQYF; clone size: -; D gene: -; V gene: TRBV6-5; J gene: TRBJ2-7
CDR3 DNA: TGTGCCAGCAGTTTATACGAGACACCCCTATACGAGCAGTACTTC; CDR3 protein: CASSLYETPLYEQYF; clone size: -; D gene: -; V gene: TRBV27; J gene: TRBJ2-7
CDR3 DNA: TGTGCCAGCAGCCAAGCAGGGACAGCCAAAGCTTTCTTT; CDR3 protein: CASSQAGTAKAFF; clone size: few; D gene: TRBD1; V gene: TRBV3-1/TRBV3-2; J gene: TRBJ1-1
CDR3 DNA: TGTGCCACCAGTGATTCTCGAGGGCTGTATGGCTACACCTTC; CDR3 protein: CATSDSRGLYGYTF; clone size: -; D gene: -; V gene: TRBV24-1; J gene: TRBJ1-2
CDR3 DNA: TGTGCCAGTAGTATGGCCTTAGGACATTATGAGCAGTTCTTC; CDR3 protein: CASSMALGHYEQFF; clone size: -; D gene: -; V gene: TRBV19; J gene: TRBJ2-1
CDR3 DNA: TGTGCCAGCAGTCTGCGATGGGGGGGTTCAACCTACGAGCAGTACTTC; CDR3 protein: CASSLRWGGSTYEQYF; clone size: -; D gene: TRBD2; V gene: TRBV27; J gene: TRBJ2-7
CDR3 DNA: TGTGCCAGCAGCGTTACGGGACAGGGGTTGAGAGCTTTCTTT; CDR3 protein: CASSVTGQGLRAFF; clone size: -; D gene: TRBD1; V gene: TRBV2; J gene: TRBJ1-1
CDR3 DNA: TGTGCCAGCAGCTCGGTACAGGGCCTTGAAGCTTTCTTT; CDR3 protein: CASSSVQGLEAFF; clone size: few; D gene: -; V gene: TRBV7-3; J gene: TRBJ1-1
CDR3 DNA: TGTGCCAGCAGTGAGCCGGGACAGGGGGGGTACGAGCAGTACTTC; CDR3 protein: CASSEPGQGGYEQYF; clone size: few; D gene: TRBD1; V gene: TRBV6-1; J gene: TRBJ2-7
CDR3 DNA: TGCGCCAGCAGTGAGTCGTACAGGTACACAGATACGCAGTATTTT; CDR3 protein: CASSESYRYTDTQYF; clone size: -; D gene: -; V gene: TRBV10-2; J gene: TRBJ2-3
CDR3 DNA: TGTGCCAGCAGTGAAGATCTAGCGGGGGGCACAGATACGCAGTATTTT; CDR3 protein: CASSEDLAGGTDTQYF; clone size: once; D gene: TRBD2; V gene: TRBV6-1; J gene: TRBJ2-3
CDR3 DNA: TGTGCCAGCAAATCGGCGGGGACCGGGGCCAACGTCCTGACTTTC; CDR3 protein: CASKSAGTGANVLTF; clone size: -; D gene: -; V gene: TRBV28; J gene: TRBJ2-6
CDR3 DNA: TGTGCCAGCAGCTCCGGCCGGGGGACTAGTAACAATGAGCAGTTCTTC; CDR3 protein: CASSSGRGTSNNEQFF; clone size: -; D gene: TRBD2; V gene: TRBV7-2; J gene: TRBJ2-1